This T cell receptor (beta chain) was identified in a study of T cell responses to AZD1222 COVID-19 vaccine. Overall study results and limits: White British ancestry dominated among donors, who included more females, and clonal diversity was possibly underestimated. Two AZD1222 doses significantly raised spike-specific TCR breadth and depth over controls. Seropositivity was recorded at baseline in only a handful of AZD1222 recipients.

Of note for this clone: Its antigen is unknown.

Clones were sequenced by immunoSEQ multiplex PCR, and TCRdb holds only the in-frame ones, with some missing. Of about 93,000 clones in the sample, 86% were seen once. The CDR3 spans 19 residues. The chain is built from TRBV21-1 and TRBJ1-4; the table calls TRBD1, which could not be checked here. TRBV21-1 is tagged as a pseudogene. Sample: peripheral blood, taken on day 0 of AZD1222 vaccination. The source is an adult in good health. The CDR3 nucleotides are TGTGCCAGCACTCTGAAACGGGGGACAGTTCGCGCAACTAATGAAAAACTGTTTTTT. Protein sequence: CASTLKRGTVRATNEKLFF.